The clone carrying this T cell receptor (beta chain) was counted only a few times. What it recognizes is unknown. This specimen belongs to a study of T cell repertoires in cytomegalovirus infection. Findings and caveats of the study: Individuals carrying CMV plus the relevant HLA were identified by cumulative frequency of public TCR beta families.

TCRdb re-analysed the reads in MiXCR, keeping a single row per CDR3 protein. The sample records some 180,000 distinct CDR3 sequences, about a sixth being singletons. Material: CD8+ T cells from PBMCs. The TCR comes from a human donor in good health (CMV status not recorded). Some clones in this sample may be carry-over from other donors' samples.

The CDR3 loop reads CASSLRLAYEQYF. The DNA of the CDR3 is TGTGCCAGCAGCCTCCGCTTAGCCTACGAGCAGTACTTC. The rearrangement uses TRBV28 and TRBJ2-7, with D uncertain. The V and J ends lost 6 bases and 2 bases respectively, with 11 bases between them. Germline V gene data show CDR1 as MDHEN and CDR2 as SYDVKM. The CDR3 length is 13 residues.